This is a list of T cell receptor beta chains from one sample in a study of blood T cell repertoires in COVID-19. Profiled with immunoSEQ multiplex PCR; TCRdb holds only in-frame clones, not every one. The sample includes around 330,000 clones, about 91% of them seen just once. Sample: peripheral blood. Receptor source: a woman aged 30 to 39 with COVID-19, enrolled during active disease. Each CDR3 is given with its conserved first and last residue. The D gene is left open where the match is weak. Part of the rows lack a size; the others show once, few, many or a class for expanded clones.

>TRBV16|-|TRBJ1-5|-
TGTGCCAGCAGCCATCCGCCCGGGAATCAGCCCCAGCATTTT
CASSHPPGNQPQHF
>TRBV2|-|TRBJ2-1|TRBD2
TGTGCCAGCAGCCCCCTTGGAGGGACTAGCGGACCGTATGAGCAGTTCTTC
CASSPLGGTSGPYEQFF
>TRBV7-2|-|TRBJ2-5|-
TGTGCCAGCAGGGCTGATTACCAAGAGACCCAGTACTTC
CASRADYQETQYF
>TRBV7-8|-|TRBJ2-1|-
TGTGCCAGCAGAGCCGACAGGTTCAAGGTCTACAATGAGCAGTTCTTC
CASRADRFKVYNEQFF
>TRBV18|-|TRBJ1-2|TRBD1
TGTGCCAGCTCACTTACCGGACAGGAGCATAACTATGGCTACACCTTC
CASSLTGQEHNYGYTF
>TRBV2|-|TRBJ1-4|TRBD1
TGTGCCAGTATACTACAAGGGGGCGGGGATGAAAAACTGTTTTTT
CASILQGGGDEKLFF
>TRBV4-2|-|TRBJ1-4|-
TGTGCCAGCAGCCAAGACCCCGCTGGCACTAATGAAAAACTGTTTTTT
CASSQDPAGTNEKLFF
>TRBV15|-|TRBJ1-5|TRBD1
TGTGCCACCAGCGGGGGCGGGACAGTCAATCAGCCCCAGCATTTT
CATSGGGTVNQPQHF
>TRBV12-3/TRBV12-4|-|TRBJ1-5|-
TGTGCCAGCAGTTTGTATGATCAGCCCCAGCATTTT
CASSLYDQPQHF
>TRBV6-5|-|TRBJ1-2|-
TGTGCCACCCGTCAGGGTCGTGGCTACACCTTC
CATRQGRGYTF
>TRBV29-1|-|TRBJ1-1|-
TGCAGCGTGCGCCCCGGGGGGAGGCCTGAAGCTTTCTTT
CSVRPGGRPEAFF
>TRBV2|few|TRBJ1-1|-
TGTGCCAGCAGTGATTTAGGCCGCCGGGTCACGGAAGCTTTCTTT
CASSDLGRRVTEAFF
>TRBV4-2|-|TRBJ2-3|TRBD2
TGTGCCAGCAGCCAAGAAGCGGGGCGCACAGATACGCAGTATTTT
CASSQEAGRTDTQYF
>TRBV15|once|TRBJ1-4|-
TGTGCCACCAGCAGCACGCTTACCGGACTGAATGAAAAACTGTTTTTT
CATSSTLTGLNEKLFF
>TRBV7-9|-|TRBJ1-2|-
TGTGCCAGCAGCACGCAGGGACTCAACTATGGCTACACCTTC
CASSTQGLNYGYTF
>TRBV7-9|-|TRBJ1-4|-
TGTGCCAGCAGCTTAGGAGGTATTCCAGAGAATGAAAAACTGTTTTTT
CASSLGGIPENEKLFF
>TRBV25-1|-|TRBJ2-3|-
TGTGCCAGCAACCCAGACAGGAACACAGATACGCAGTATTTT
CASNPDRNTDTQYF
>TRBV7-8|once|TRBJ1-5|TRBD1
TGTGCCAGCAGCTTAGTTGCCCCCGTTGGGGACAGGGGCCTTCAGCCCCAGCATTTT
CASSLVAPVGDRGLQPQHF
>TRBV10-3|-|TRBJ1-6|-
TGTGCCATCAGTGCCCTCGGGGGTGGGTCACCCCTCCACTTT
CAISALGGGSPLHF
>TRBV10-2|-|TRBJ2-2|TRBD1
TGCGCCAGCGGGCAAGGACAGGGTGTGGACGGGGAGCTGTTTTTT
CASGQGQGVDGELFF
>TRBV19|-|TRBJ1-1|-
TGTGCCAGTAGTATTGGGAGCACTGAAGCTTTCTTT
CASSIGSTEAFF
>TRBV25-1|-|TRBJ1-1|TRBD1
TGTGCCAGCAGTGAAAGTTTTGGGACAGAGAACACTGAAGCTTTCTTT
CASSESFGTENTEAFF
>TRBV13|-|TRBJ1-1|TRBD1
TGTGCCAGCAGCTTATATTTCACAGGGGGCACTGAAGCTTTCTTT
CASSLYFTGGTEAFF
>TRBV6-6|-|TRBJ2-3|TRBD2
TGTGCCAGCAGCCCCGTGCGGGGGAGCACAGATACGCAGTATTTT
CASSPVRGSTDTQYF
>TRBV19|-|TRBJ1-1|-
TGTGCCAGTAGTATTGTTCAGACTATTAACACTGAAGCTTTCTTT
CASSIVQTINTEAFF
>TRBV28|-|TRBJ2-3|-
TGTGCCAGCAGTTTAACAGTGAAGTCCACAGATACGCAGTATTTT
CASSLTVKSTDTQYF
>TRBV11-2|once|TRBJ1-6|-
TGTGCCAGCAGTCCACAGGGTGGGGCAGAGTCACCCCTCCACTTT
CASSPQGGAESPLHF
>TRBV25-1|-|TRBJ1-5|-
TGTGCCAGCAGTGAACAGGGCTATCAGCCCCAGCATTTT
CASSEQGYQPQHF
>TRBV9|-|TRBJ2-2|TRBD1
TGTGCCAGCAGCGCTCGTAGTAGTATAGGGACAGGGGGCGCCCCCGGGGAGCTGTTTTTT
CASSARSSIGTGGAPGELFF
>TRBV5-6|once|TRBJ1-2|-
TGTGCCAGCAGCTCCGTCGGCAGGGGAGATAACGGCTACACCTTC
CASSSVGRGDNGYTF
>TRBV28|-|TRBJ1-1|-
TGTGCCAGCAGTTTATTTAGCTGGAACACTGAAGCTTTCTTT
CASSLFSWNTEAFF
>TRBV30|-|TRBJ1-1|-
TGTGCCTGGAGTGTGGTGGGGGGCACTGAAGCTTTCTTT
CAWSVVGGTEAFF
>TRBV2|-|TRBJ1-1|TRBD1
TGTGCCAGCAGGGCCCTCCGGACAGGGATTTCTTCCGAAGCTTTCTTT
CASRALRTGISSEAFF
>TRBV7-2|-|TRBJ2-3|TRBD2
TGTGCCAGCAGCTTAACGGGGGGGCCGGTAGATACGCAGTATTTT
CASSLTGGPVDTQYF
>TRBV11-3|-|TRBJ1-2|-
TGTGCCAGCAGCCATGGACAGATAGGAGGCTACACCTTC
CASSHGQIGGYTF
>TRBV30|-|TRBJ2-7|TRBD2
TGTGCCGGGGGGGGTCGCGGGTCCTACGAGCAGTACTTC
CAGGGRGSYEQYF
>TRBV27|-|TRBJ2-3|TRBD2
TGTGCCAGCAGTCCCCTCGGGGTAGCGGGGGGGCTGGATACGCAGTATTTT
CASSPLGVAGGLDTQYF
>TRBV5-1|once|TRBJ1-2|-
TGCGCCAGCAGCGGCGGTCGGGGGGCTAATGGCTACACCTTC
CASSGGRGANGYTF
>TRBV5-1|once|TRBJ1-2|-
TGCGCCAGCAGCTTGGAGAGCACAGTGATCGGCTACACCTTC
CASSLESTVIGYTF
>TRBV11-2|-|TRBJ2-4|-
TGTGCCAGCAGCTTGAAGGGGTTGGCCAAAAACATTCAGTACTTC
CASSLKGLAKNIQYF
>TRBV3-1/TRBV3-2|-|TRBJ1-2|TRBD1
TGTGCCAGCAGCCAAGTAACAGGGGGCAACCTACACTATGGCTACACCTTC
CASSQVTGGNLHYGYTF
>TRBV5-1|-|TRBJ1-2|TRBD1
TGCGCCAGCAGCTTCACAGGGGGCAACTATGGCTACACCTTC
CASSFTGGNYGYTF
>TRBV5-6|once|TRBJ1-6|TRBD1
TGTGCCAGCAGCACCCAGGGGGCCTGGTCACCCCTCCACTTT
CASSTQGAWSPLHF
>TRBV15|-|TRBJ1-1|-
TGTGCCACCAGCAGAGCCGTACCTATCGGGGGAGCTTTCTTT
CATSRAVPIGGAFF
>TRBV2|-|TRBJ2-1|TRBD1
TGTGCCAGCAGGGACAGGGGGCGCGGTGTCAATGAGCAGTTCTTC
CASRDRGRGVNEQFF
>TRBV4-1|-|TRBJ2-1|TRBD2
TGCGCCAGCAGCCAAGTAGCGGGGGGGCTCAATGAGCAGTTCTTC
CASSQVAGGLNEQFF
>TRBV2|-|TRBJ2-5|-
TGTGCCAGCAGTGGGGACACCGTCGGCGAGACCCAGTACTTC
CASSGDTVGETQYF
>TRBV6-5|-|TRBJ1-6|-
TGTGCCAGCAGTCGTGGGGGGGACGATTCACCCCTCCACTTT
CASSRGGDDSPLHF
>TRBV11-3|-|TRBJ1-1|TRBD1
TGTGCCAGCAGCCTTGGTAGGGGACAGGGGGAGACTGAAGCTTTCTTT
CASSLGRGQGETEAFF